Shown below are 24 T cell receptor beta chains from a single sample sequenced in a study of T cells in localized non-small cell lung cancer. Here immunoSEQ multiplex PCR was the method, and the copy in TCRdb shows in-frame clones only, minus some. Here the sample spans about 26,000 clones, 80% to 90% being singletons. Sequences were derived from peripheral blood, sampled before any cancer treatment. The receptor set was obtained from a female donor over 55 with stage II squamous cell lung carcinoma.

The V gene is TRBV7-3, the J gene TRBJ2-1, with 7 bases that match TRBD2. The CDR3 sequence is 15 residues long. V trimming: 5 bases; J trimming: 5 bases; junction bases outside the gene matches: 9. The germline V gene encodes CDR1 SGHTA and CDR2 FQGTGA. DNA of the CDR3: TGTGCCAGCAGCCCACTGCGGGGGTTGGACAATGAGCAGTTCTTC. It encodes CASSPLRGLDNEQFF.

This chain joins TRBV19 and TRBJ1-2, with TRBD1 matching over 8 bases. Germline V gene sequence: CDR1 LNHDA, CDR2 SQIVND (reference sequence). This CDR3 contains 13 residues. V trimming: 9 bases; J trimming: 4 bases; junction bases outside the gene matches: 7. This chain's CDR3 is CASEGQALYGYTF. In nucleotides, the CDR3 is TGTGCCAGCGAGGGACAGGCGCTCTATGGCTACACCTTC.

The rearrangement uses TRBV27 and TRBJ1-3; D not certain. The V end was cut by 8 bases, the J end by 7 bases, with 21 bases between. Germline V gene data show CDR1 as MNHEY and CDR2 as SMNVEV (reference sequence). The length of the CDR3 is 15 residues. The CDR3 DNA follows: TGTGCCAGCGCCCATGCCTCCGGGCTGTGGAACACCATATATTTT. Encoded protein: CASAHASGLWNTIYF.

V gene TRBV6-5 combines with J gene TRBJ2-7; 10 bases are a match to TRBD2. This CDR3 spans 16 amino acids. Looked up from germline, CDR1 is MNHEY and CDR2 is SVGAGI. V shed 0 bases and J 8 bases; nucleotides not matched to a gene: 10. CDR3 sequence: CASSYSGLAEPTKQYF. The CDR3 nucleotides read TGTGCCAGCAGTTACTCAGGACTAGCGGAACCTACGAAGCAGTACTTC.

The rearrangement links TRBV6-1 to TRBJ1-5; D is ambiguous. Germline V gene data show CDR1 as MNHNS and CDR2 as SASEGT. This CDR3 has 13 amino acids. The V gene lost 2 bases and the J gene lost 7 bases, with 9 bases spanning the gap. The CDR3, as DNA: TGTGCCAGCAGTGAAACCGGAGGGCAGCCCCAGCATTTT. It yields the protein CASSETGGQPQHF.

The V gene is TRBV9, the J gene TRBJ2-1, with 12 positions matching TRBD2. The junction had 2 bases not matched to a gene; V was cut back by 4 bases and J by 3 bases. Germline V gene data show CDR1 as SGDLS and CDR2 as YYNGEE. The CDR3 contains 15 residues. CDR3 nucleotides: TGTGCCAGCAGCCAGACTAGCGGGAGCTACAATGAGCAGTTCTTC. It is translated as CASSQTSGSYNEQFF. Full variable domain (rest looked up from reference TRBV9 and TRBJ2-1): DSGVTQTPKHLITATGQRVTLRCSPRSGDLSVYWYQQSLDQGLQFLIQYYNGEERAKGNILERFSAQQFPDLHSELNLSSLELGDSALYFCASSQTSGSYNEQFFGPGTRLTVL.

V gene TRBV5-1 combines with J gene TRBJ1-1, with a possible D match to TRBD1 (5 bases). The ends were cut back, 3 bases at V and 5 bases at J, with 17 bases in the middle. CDR3 length: 15 amino acids. Germline lookup yields CDR1 SGHRS and CDR2 YFSETQ. The CDR3 loop reads CASSSAGRGSTEAFF. The CDR3 region has the DNA TGCGCCAGCAGCTCCGCTGGGCGGGGGTCTACTGAAGCTTTCTTT.

The chain uses TRBV28 and TRBJ1-2; D may be TRBD1 (5 bases). CDR1 is MDHEN and CDR2 is SYDVKM in the germline V gene. This CDR3 contains 12 residues. Trimming cost V 10 bases and J 4 bases, with 13 bases left between them. The CDR3 region has the DNA TGTGCCACCACCGGGGCCTCCTATGGCTACACCTTC. It encodes CATTGASYGYTF.

V and J are TRBV7-9 and TRBJ2-3, with 10 nucleotides matching TRBD2. V lost 4 bases to trimming and J lost 1 base; unmatched junction nucleotides: 2. The CDR3 covers 15 residues. Germline V gene lookup returns CDR1 SEHNR and CDR2 FQNEAQ (reference sequence). The CDR3 DNA reads as TGTGCCAGCAGCTCTAGCGGGAGTGGCACAGATACGCAGTATTTT. The encoded protein is CASSSSGSGTDTQYF.

The rearrangement uses TRBV19 and TRBJ1-1; D gene ambiguous. CDR3 length: 14 amino acids. V shed 2 bases and J shed 0 bases, with 7 bases lying between them. Germline assignment: CDR1 LNHDA and CDR2 SQIVND (reference sequence). The CDR3 coding sequence is TGTGCCAGTAGTATAAGCCCAGTGAACACTGAAGCTTTCTTT. The encoded protein is CASSISPVNTEAFF.

The gene calls are TRBV6-5 and TRBJ1-1; tentatively, D is TRBD1 (5 bases). The CDR3 contains 14 residues. V gave up 4 bases and J gave up 0 bases, with 9 bases separating them. The germline gives CDR1 MNHEY, CDR2 SVGAGI. The CDR3 DNA reads as TGTGCCAGCAGTTGGGGCAGACTGAACACTGAAGCTTTCTTT. Protein product: CASSWGRLNTEAFF.

The chain combines TRBV2 with TRBJ2-5, with 7 positions matching TRBD1. J lost 5 bases, V lost 6 bases, and 6 bases had no gene match. The CDR3 sequence is 13 residues long. The germline gives CDR1 SNHLY, CDR2 FYNNEI. The DNA for the CDR3 is TGTGCCAGCAGCAAGGGACAGAGGGAGACCCAGTACTTC. It encodes CASSKGQRETQYF. Full variable domain (missing parts from reference TRBV2 and TRBJ2-5): EPEVTQTPSHQVTQMGQEVILRCVPISNHLYFYWYRQILGQKVEFLVSFYNNEISEKSEIFDDQFSVERPDGSNFTLKIRSTKLEDSAMYFCASSKGQRETQYFGPGTRLLVL.

The chain is built from TRBV7-8 and TRBJ1-4; a weak D match, TRBD1 (5 bases). V lost 1 base, J lost 7 bases, and 7 bases lay in between. The germline V gene has CDR1 SGHVS and CDR2 FQNEAQ. This CDR3 region has 13 residues. CDR3 sequence reads: CASSLDRLEKLFF. CDR3 coding DNA: TGTGCCAGCAGCTTAGACAGGCTTGAAAAACTGTTTTTT.

The chain combines TRBV19 with TRBJ2-1; no firm D call. V was trimmed by 4 bases and J by 10 bases, leaving 11 bases between them. In germline, CDR1 is LNHDA, CDR2 SQIVND (reference sequence). The CDR3 spans 12 residues. For the CDR3, the DNA is TGTGCCAGTAGTAACCCCCTGGGAGAGCAGTTCTTC. It codes for CASSNPLGEQFF. Using reference TRBV19 and TRBJ2-1 for the parts outside the CDR3, the full variable domain is DGGITQSPKYLFRKEGQNVTLSCEQNLNHDAMYWYRQDPGQGLRLIYYSQIVNDFQKGDIAEGYSVSREKKESFPLTVTSAQKNPTAFYLCASSNPLGEQFFGPGTRLTVL.

The J gene is TRBJ1-3, the V gene TRBV7-9, with no clear D. The length of the CDR3 is 15 residues. Germline values: CDR1 SEHNR, CDR2 FQNEAQ (reference sequence). Trimming took off 3 bases at V and 4 bases at J, with 13 bases between the two ends. The CDR3 loop is CASSFWADHGNTIYF. CDR3 DNA sequence: TGTGCCAGCAGCTTCTGGGCCGACCACGGAAACACCATATATTTT.

The chain uses TRBV6-5 and TRBJ2-7; D is uncertain. The CDR3 runs to 15 residues. Trimming pared 2 bases from V and 3 bases from J, leaving 14 bases between. Germline loops: CDR1 MNHEY, CDR2 SVGAGI. The CDR3 sequence: CASSYDQGFNYEQYF. CDR3 nucleotide sequence: TGTGCCAGCAGTTACGATCAAGGCTTCAACTACGAGCAGTACTTC.

The V call is TRBV9, the J call TRBJ1-2, with D perhaps TRBD1 (5 bases). CDR3 size: 14 residues. The germline V and J ends were trimmed by 0 bases and 5 bases, with 11 bases remaining between them. Looked up from germline, CDR1 is SGDLS and CDR2 is YYNGEE. CDR3 region: CASSVGGGLYGYTF. CDR3 bases: TGTGCCAGCAGCGTAGGCGGGGGTCTTTATGGCTACACCTTC.

J is TRBJ2-7 and V is TRBV7-2; possibly TRBD2 for D (6 bases). The germline CDR1 and CDR2 sequences are SGHTA and FQGNSA. Trimming cost V 4 bases and J 5 bases, with 15 bases left between them. The CDR3 contains 14 residues. The DNA of the CDR3 is TGTGCCAGCAGCTCCGGAGGGCCGAAGCACGAGCAGTACTTC. As protein: CASSSGGPKHEQYF.

V gene TRBV10-3 combines with J gene TRBJ1-1; no firm D call. Germline lookup yields CDR1 ENHRY and CDR2 SYGVKD. This CDR3 region has 13 residues. V was clipped by 7 bases and J by 3 bases, with 12 bases between them. The CDR3 region is CAITVGSDTEAFF. CDR3 DNA: TGTGCCATCACGGTAGGCTCCGACACTGAAGCTTTCTTT.

This sequence joins TRBV28 and TRBJ2-7; 7 bases fit TRBD1. Germline assignment: CDR1 MDHEN and CDR2 SYDVKM. The CDR3 contains 14 residues. With V trimmed by 5 bases and J by 0 bases, 4 bases remained unmatched. The CDR3 protein is CASSGQGDSYEQYF. The DNA of the CDR3 is TGTGCCAGCAGTGGGCAGGGGGACTCCTACGAGCAGTACTTC.

This chain uses TRBV18 with TRBJ1-1; 7 nucleotides agree with TRBD1. From germline, CDR1 is KGHSH and CDR2 LQKENI. The CDR3 is 15 residues long. The junction had 9 bases not matched to a gene; V was cut back by 3 bases and J by 5 bases. The CDR3 sequence: CASSPNRGVGTEAFF. CDR3 DNA sequence: TGTGCCAGCTCACCGAACAGGGGAGTGGGGACTGAAGCTTTCTTT.

The rearrangement links TRBV18 to TRBJ2-5; D remains unclear. The CDR3 spans 14 residues. The V gene's germline CDR1 is KGHSH and CDR2 LQKENI. V was pared by 0 bases and J by 2 bases, with 7 bases between. CDR3 DNA sequence: TGTGCCAGCTCACCACCCACAGTACAAGAGACCCAGTACTTC. This codes for CASSPPTVQETQYF.

This clone was recorded a few times. The CDR3 region has the DNA TGTGCCAGCAGATACGGGACTAGCACAGATACGCAGTATTTT. Translated, it gives CASRYGTSTDTQYF. This rearrangement joins TRBV7-2 to TRBJ2-3; maybe TRBD2 (6 bases). The germline CDR1 and CDR2 sequences are SGHTA and FQGNSA. The length of the CDR3 is 14 residues. Trimming removed 6 bases from V and 0 bases from J, with 10 bases in between.

V gene TRBV29-1 combines with J gene TRBJ2-1, with D unresolved. The germline V and J ends were trimmed by 2 bases and 6 bases, with 8 bases remaining between them. The CDR3 is made up of 12 amino acids. The germline CDR1 and CDR2 sequences are SQVTM and ANQGSEA. This chain's CDR3 is CSVELQVNEQFF. CDR3 DNA: TGCAGCGTTGAACTGCAAGTCAATGAGCAGTTCTTC.